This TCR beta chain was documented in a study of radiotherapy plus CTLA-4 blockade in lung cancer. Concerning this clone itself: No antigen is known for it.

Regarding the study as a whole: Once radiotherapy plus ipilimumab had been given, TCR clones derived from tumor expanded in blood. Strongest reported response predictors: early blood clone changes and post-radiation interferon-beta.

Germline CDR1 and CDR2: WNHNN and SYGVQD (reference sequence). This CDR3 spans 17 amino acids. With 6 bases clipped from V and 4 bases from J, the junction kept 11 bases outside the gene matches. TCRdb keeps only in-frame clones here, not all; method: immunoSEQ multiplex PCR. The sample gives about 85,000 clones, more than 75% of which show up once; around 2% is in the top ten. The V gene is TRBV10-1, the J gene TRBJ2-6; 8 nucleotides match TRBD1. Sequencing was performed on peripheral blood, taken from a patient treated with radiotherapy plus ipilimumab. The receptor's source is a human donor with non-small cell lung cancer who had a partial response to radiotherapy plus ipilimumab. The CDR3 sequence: CASSRGQGATGANVLTF. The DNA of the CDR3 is TGCGCCAGCAGCCGTGGGCAGGGGGCGACCGGGGCCAACGTCCTGACTTTC.